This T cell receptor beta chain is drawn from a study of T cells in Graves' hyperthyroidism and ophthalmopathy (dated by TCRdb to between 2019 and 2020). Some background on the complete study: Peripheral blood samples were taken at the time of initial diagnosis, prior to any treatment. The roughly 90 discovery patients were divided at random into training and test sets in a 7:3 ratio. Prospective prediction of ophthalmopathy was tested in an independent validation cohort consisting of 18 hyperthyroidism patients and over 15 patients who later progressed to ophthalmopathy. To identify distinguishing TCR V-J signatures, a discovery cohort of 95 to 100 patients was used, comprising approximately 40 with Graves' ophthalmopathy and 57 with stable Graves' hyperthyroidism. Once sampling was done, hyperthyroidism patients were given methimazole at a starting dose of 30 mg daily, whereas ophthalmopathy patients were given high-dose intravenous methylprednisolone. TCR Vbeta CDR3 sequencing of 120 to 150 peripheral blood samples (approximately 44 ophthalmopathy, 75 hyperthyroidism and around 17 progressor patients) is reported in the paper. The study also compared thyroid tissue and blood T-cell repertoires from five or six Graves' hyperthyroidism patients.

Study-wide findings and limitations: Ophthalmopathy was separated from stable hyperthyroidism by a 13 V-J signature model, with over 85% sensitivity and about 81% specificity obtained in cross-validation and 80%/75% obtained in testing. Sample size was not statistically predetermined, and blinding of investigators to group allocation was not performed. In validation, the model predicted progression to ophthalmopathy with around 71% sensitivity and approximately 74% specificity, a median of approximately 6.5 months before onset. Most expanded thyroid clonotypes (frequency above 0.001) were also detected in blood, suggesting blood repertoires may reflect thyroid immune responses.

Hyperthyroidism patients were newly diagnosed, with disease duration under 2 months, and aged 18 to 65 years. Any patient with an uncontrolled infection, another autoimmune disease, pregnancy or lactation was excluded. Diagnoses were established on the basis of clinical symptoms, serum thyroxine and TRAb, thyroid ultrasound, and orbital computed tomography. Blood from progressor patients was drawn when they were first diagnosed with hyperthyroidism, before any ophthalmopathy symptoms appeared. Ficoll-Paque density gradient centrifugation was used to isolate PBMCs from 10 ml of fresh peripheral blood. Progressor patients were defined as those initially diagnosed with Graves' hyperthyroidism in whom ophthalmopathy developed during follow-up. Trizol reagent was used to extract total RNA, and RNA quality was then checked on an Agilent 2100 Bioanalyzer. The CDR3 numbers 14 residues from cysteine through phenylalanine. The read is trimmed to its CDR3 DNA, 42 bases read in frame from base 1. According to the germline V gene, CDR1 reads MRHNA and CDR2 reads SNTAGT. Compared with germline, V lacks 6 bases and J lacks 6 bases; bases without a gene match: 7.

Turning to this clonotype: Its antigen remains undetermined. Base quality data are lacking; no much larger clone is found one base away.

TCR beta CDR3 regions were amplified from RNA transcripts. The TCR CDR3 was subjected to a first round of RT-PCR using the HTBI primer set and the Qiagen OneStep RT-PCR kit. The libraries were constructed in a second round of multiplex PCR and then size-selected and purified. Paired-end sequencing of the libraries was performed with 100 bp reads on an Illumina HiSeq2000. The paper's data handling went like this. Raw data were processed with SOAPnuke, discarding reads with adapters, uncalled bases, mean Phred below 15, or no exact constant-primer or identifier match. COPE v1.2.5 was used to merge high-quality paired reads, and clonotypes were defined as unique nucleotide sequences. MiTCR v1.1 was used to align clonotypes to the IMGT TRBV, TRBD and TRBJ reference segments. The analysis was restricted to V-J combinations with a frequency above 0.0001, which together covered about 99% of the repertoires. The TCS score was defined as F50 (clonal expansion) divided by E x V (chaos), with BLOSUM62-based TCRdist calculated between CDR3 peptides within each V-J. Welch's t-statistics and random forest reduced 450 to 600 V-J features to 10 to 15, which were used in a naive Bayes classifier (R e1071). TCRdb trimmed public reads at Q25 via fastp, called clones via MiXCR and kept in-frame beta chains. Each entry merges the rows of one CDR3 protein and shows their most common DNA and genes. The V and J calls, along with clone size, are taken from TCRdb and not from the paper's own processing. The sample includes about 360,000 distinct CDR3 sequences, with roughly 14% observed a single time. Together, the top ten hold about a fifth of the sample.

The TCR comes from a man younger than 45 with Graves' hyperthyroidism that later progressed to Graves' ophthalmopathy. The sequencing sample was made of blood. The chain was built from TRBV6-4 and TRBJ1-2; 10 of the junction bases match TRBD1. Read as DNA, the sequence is TGTGCCAGCAGAAATAGGACAGGGGGGAATGGCTACACCTTC. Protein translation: CASRNRTGGNGYTF.